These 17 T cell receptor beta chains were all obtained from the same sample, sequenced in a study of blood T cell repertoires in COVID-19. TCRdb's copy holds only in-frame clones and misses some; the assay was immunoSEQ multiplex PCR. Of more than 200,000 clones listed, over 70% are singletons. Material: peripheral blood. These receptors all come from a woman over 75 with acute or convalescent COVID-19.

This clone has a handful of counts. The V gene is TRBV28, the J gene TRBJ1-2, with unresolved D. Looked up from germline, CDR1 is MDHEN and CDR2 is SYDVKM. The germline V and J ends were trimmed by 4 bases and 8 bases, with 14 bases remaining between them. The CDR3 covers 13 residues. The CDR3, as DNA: TGTGCCAGCAGTTCCCCTGGTCGAGAGGGCTACACCTTC. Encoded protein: CASSSPGREGYTF.

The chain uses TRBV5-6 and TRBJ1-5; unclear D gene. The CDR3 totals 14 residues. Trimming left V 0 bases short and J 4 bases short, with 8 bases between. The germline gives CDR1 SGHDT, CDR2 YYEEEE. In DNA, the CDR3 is TGTGCCAGCAGCTTGGGGCAGGTAAATCAGCCCCAGCATTTT. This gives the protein CASSLGQVNQPQHF.

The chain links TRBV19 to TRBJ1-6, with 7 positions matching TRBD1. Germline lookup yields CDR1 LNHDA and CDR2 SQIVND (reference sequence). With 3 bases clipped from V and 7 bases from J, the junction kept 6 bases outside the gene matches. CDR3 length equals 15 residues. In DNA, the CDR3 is TGTGCCAGTAGTATTGACAGGGCTGGGAATTCACCCCTCCACTTT. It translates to CASSIDRAGNSPLHF.

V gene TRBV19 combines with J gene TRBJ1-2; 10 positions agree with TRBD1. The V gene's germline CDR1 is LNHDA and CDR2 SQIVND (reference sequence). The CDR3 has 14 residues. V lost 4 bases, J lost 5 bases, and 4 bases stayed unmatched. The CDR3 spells CASSTRQGAYGYTF. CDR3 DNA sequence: TGTGCCAGTAGTACCCGACAGGGGGCTTATGGCTACACCTTC.

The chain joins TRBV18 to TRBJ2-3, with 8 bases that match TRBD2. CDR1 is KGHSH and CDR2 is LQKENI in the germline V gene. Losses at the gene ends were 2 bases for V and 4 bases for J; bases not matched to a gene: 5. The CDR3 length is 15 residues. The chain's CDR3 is CASSPSGSGADTQYF. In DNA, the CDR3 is TGTGCCAGCTCACCATCCGGTAGCGGGGCAGATACGCAGTATTTT.

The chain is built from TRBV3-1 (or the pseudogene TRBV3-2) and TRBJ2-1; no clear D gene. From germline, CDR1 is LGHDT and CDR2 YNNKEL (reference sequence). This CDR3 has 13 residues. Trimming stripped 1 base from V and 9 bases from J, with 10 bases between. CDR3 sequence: CASSQVIVGEQFF. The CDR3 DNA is TGTGCCAGCAGCCAAGTGATAGTCGGTGAGCAGTTCTTC.

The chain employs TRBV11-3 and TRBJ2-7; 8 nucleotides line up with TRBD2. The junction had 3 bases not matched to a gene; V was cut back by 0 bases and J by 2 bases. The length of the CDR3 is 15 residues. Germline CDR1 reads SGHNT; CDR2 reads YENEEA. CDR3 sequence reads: CASSLETSATYEQYF. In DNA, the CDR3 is TGTGCCAGCAGCTTAGAGACTAGCGCTACCTACGAGCAGTACTTC.

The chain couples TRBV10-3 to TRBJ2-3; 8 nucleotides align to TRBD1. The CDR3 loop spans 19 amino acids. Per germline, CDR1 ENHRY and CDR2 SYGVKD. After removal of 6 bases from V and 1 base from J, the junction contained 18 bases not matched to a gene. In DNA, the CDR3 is TGTGCCATCAGCCAGTCAGGGGGCGATATTAAATTTGGCACAGATACGCAGTATTTT. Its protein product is CAISQSGGDIKFGTDTQYF.

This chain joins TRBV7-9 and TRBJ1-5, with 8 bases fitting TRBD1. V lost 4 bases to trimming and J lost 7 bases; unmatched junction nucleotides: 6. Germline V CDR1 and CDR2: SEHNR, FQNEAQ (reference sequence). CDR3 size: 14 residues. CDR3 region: CASSSQGAGQPQHF. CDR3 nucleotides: TGTGCCAGCAGCTCCCAGGGGGCGGGACAGCCCCAGCATTTT. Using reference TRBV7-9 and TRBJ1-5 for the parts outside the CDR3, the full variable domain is DTGVSQNPRHKITKRGQNVTFRCDPISEHNRLYWYRQTLGQGPEFLTYFQNEAQLEKSRLLSDRFSAERPKGSFSTLEIQRTEQGDSAMYLCASSSQGAGQPQHFGDGTRLSIL.

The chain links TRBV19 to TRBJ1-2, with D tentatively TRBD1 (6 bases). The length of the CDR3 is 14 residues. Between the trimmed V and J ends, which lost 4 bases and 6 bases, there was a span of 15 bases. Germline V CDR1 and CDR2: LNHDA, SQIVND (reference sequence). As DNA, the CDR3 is TGTGCCAGTAGTAAGGAGAAGGGGGTTAATGGCTACACCTTC. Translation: CASSKEKGVNGYTF.

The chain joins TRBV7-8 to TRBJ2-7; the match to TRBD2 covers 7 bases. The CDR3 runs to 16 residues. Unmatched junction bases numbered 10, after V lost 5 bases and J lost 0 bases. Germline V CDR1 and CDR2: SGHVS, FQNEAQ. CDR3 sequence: CASSPERSGFSYEQYF. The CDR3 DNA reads TGTGCCAGCAGCCCAGAGCGTAGCGGGTTCTCCTACGAGCAGTACTTC.

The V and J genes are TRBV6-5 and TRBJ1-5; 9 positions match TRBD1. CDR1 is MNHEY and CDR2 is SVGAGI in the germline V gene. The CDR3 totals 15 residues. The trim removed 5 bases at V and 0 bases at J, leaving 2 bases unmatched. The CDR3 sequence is CASSRGQGSNQPQHF. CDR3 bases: TGTGCCAGCAGTAGGGGACAGGGTAGCAATCAGCCCCAGCATTTT.

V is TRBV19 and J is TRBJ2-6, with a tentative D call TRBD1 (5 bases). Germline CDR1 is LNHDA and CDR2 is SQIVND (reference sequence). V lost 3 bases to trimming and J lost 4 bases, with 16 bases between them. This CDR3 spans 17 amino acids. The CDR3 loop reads CASSIAATVSGANVLTF. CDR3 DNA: TGTGCCAGTAGTATTGCGGCGACAGTCTCCGGGGCCAACGTCCTGACTTTC.

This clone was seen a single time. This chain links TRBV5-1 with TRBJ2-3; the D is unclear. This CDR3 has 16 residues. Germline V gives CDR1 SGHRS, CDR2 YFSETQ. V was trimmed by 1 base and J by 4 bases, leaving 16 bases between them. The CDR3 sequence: CASSLIASIAADTQYF. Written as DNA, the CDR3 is TGCGCCAGCAGCTTGATCGCTAGTATCGCAGCAGATACGCAGTATTTT.

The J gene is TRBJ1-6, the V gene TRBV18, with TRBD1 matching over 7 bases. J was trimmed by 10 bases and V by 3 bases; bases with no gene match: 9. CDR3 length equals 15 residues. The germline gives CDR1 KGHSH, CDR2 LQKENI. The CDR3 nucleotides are TGTGCCAGCTCACCGGAACAGGGGTCATTGTCACCCCTCCACTTT. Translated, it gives CASSPEQGSLSPLHF.

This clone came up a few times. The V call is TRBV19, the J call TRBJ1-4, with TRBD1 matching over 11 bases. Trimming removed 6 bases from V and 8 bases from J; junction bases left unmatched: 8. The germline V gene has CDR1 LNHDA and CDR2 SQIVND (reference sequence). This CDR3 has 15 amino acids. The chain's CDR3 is CASSPGQGAREKLFF. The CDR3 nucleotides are TGTGCCAGTAGCCCAGGACAGGGGGCGAGAGAAAAACTGTTTTTT. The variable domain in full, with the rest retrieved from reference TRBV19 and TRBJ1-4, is DGGITQSPKYLFRKEGQNVTLSCEQNLNHDAMYWYRQDPGQGLRLIYYSQIVNDFQKGDIAEGYSVSREKKESFPLTVTSAQKNPTAFYLCASSPGQGAREKLFFGSGTQLSVL.

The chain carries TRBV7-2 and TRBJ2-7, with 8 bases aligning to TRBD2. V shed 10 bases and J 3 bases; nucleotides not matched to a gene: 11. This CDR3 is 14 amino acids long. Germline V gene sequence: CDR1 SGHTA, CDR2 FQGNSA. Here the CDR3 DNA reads TGTGCCACCTCGACTAGCGTCAACTACTACGAGCAGTACTTC. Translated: CATSTSVNYYEQYF. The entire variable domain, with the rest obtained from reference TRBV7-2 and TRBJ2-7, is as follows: GAGVSQSPSNKVTEKGKDVELRCDPISGHTALYWYRQSLGQGLEFLIYFQGNSAPDKSGLPSDRFSAERTGGSVSTLTIQRTQQEDSAVYLCATSTSVNYYEQYFGPGTRLTVT.